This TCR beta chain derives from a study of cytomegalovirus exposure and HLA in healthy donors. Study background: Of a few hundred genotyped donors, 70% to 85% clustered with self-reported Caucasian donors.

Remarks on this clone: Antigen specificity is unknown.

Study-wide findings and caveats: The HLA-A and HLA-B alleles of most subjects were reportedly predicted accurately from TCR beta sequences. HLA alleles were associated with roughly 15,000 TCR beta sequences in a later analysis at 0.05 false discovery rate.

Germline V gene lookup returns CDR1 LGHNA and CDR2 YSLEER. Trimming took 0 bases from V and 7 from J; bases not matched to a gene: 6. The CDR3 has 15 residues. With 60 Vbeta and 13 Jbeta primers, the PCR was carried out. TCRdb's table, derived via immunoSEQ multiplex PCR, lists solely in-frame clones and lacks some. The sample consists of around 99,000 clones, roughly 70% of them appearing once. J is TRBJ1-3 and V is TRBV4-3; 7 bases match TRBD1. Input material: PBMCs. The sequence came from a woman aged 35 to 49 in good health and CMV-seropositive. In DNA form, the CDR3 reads TGCGCCAGCAGCCAAGATTTGACAGGGAAGAACACCATATATTTT. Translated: CASSQDLTGKNTIYF.